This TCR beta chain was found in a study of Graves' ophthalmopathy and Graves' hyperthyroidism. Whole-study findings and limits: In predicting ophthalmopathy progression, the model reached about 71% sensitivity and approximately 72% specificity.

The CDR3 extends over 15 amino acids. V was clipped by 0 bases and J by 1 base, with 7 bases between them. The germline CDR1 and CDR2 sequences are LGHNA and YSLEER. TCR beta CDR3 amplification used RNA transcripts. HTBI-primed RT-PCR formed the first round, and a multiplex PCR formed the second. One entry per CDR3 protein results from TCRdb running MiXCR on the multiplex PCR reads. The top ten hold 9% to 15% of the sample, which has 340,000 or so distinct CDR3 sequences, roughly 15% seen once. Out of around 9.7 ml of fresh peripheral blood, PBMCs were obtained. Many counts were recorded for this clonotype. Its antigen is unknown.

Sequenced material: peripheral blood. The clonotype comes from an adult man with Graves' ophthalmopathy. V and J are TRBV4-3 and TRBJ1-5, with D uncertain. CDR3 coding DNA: TGCGCCAGCAGCCAAGATAAGAGGAGCAATCAGCCCCAGCATTTT. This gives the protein CASSQDKRSNQPQHF.